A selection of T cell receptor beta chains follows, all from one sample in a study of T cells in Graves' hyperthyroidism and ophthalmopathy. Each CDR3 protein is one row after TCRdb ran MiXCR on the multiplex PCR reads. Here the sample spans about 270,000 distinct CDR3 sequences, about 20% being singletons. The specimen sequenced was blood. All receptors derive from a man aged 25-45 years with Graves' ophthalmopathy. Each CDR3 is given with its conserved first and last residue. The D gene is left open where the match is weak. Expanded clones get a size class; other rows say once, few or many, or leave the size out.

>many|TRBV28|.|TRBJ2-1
TGTGCCAGCAGAAAAAGCGGAAGCTCCTACAATGAGCAGTTCTTC
CASRKSGSSYNEQFF
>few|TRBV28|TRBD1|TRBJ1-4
TGTGCCAGCAGTTCCCCCGCCGGACAGGGAGGCGAAAAACTGTTTTTT
CASSSPAGQGGEKLFF
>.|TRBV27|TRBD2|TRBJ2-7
TGTGCCAGCAGCTTCGGGGGGGCCCAGGGCGAGCAGTACTTC
CASSFGGAQGEQYF
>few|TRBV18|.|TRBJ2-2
TGTGCCAGCTCACCAGGAGCGACCGGGGAGCTGTTTTTT
CASSPGATGELFF
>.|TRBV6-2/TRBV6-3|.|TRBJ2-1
TGTGCCAGCAGTTACCTAGGGAGCGACAATGAGCAGTTCTTC
CASSYLGSDNEQFF
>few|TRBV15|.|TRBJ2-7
TGTGCCACCAGCAGAGACCCAGGGCCGGACGAGCAGTACTTC
CATSRDPGPDEQYF
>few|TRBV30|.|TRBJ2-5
TGTGCCTGGTCCGTGGGAGGAGGAGAGACCCAGTACTTC
CAWSVGGGETQYF
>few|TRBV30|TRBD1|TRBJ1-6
TGTGCCTGGAGTGTCCCGGGACAGGGGAAGCCGCCCCTCCACTTT
CAWSVPGQGKPPLHF
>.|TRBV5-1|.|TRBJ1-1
TGCGCCAGCAGCTTGACAGGGAGTGAGCGCACTGAAGCTTTCTTT
CASSLTGSERTEAFF
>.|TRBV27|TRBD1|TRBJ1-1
TGTGCCAGCAGCCAGGGGACAGGGGGGAACACTGAAGCTTTCTTT
CASSQGTGGNTEAFF
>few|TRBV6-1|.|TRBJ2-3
TGTGCCAGCAGTTCCCGGGGAGGGGGGGAAGATACGCAGTATTTT
CASSSRGGGEDTQYF
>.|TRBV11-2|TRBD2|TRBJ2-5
TGTGCCAGCAGCTTAGAGGGGACTAGCGCGACCCAGTACTTC
CASSLEGTSATQYF
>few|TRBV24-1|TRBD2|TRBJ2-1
TGTGCCACCGGGACGGGACTAGCGGTCTACAATGAGCAGTTCTTC
CATGTGLAVYNEQFF
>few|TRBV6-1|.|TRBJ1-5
TGTGCCAGCAGTGAACTACAGTTTTCCAGCAATCAGCCCCAGCATTTT
CASSELQFSSNQPQHF
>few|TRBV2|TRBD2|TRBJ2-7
TGTGCCAGCAGAAGAATAGCGGGAGGGCCGGGGAACGAGCAGTACTTC
CASRRIAGGPGNEQYF
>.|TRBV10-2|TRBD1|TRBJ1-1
TGCGCCAGCAGTGAGTTGGGACAGATAACACTGAAATGGACTGAAGCTTTCTTT
CASSELGQITLKWTEAFF
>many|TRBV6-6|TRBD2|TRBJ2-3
TGTGCCAGCAGTTACGGACTAGCGGCTACAGATACGCAGTATTTT
CASSYGLAATDTQYF
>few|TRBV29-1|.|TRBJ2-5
TGCAGCGCCCATCCAGTGACAGGAGAGGAGACCCAGTACTTC
CSAHPVTGEETQYF
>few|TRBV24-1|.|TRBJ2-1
TGTGCCACCAGTGATTGGGGGGGGGGGGGCAGCGGGAACCCATACAATGAGCAGTTCTTC
CATSDWGGGGSGNPYNEQFF
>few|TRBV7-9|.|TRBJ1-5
TGTGCCAGCCAGAAAGGAGGGGGCAATCAGCCCCAGCATTTT
CASQKGGGNQPQHF
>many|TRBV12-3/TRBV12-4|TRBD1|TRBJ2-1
TGTGCCAGCAGTTCCTCGCGGACAGGGGTCAATGAGCAGTTCTTC
CASSSSRTGVNEQFF
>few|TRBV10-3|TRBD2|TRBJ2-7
TGTGCCATCAGCAAAGGACTAGACTACGAGCAGTACTTC
CAISKGLDYEQYF
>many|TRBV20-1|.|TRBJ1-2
TGCAGTGCTAGAGTGACACCAACCGACTATGGCTACACCTTC
CSARVTPTDYGYTF
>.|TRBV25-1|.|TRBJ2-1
TGTGCCAGCAGCCGGGACCCCTTACCCAGTGAGCAGTTCTTC
CASSRDPLPSEQFF
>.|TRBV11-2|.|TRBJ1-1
TGTGCCAGCAGCCCCGAACTGTTAAAGAACACTGAAGCTTTCTTT
CASSPELLKNTEAFF
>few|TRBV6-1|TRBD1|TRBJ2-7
TGTGCCGGCTGGGGACAGGGGGTCTTCAACGAGCAGTACTTC
CAGWGQGVFNEQYF
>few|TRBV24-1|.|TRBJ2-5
TGTGCCACCAGTGTTCGAGGGGCCTTCCAAGAGACCCAGTACTTC
CATSVRGAFQETQYF
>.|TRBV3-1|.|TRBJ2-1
TGTGCCAGCAGCCCTGCCGGGACCCATGAGCAGTTCTTC
CASSPAGTHEQFF
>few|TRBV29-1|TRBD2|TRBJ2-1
TGCAGCTTCCCACGGGGGGACGGAGAGCAGTTCTTC
CSFPRGDGEQFF
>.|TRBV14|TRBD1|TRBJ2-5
TGTGCCAGCAGCTTGGACAGGGGGCAACAAGAGACCCAGTACTTC
CASSLDRGQQETQYF
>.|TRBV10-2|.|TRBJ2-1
TGCGCCAGCAGTGGGCGGGGAGGATATGAGCAGTTCTTC
CASSGRGGYEQFF
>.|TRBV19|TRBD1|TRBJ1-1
TGTGCCAGTAGTATATCGGACAGGGGCACTGAAGCTTTCTTT
CASSISDRGTEAFF
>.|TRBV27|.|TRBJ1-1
TGTGCCAGCAGTCCCCCCCGGCAGGGCGGCACTGAAGCTTTCTTT
CASSPPRQGGTEAFF
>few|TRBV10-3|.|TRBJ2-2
TGTGCCATCAGAGGGCCTGGCGGGGAGCTGTTTTTT
CAIRGPGGELFF
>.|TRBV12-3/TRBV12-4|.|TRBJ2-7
TGTGCCAGCAGAGACTCAGGGGTCGCGTCCTACGAGCAGTACTTC
CASRDSGVASYEQYF
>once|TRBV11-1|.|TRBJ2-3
TGTGCCAGCAGCTGGACGGAGGATACGCAGTATTTT
CASSWTEDTQYF
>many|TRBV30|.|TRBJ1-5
TGTGCCTGGAGTGTACTCGGAGGGCGCAATCAGCCCCAGCATTTT
CAWSVLGGRNQPQHF
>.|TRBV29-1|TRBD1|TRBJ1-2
TGCAGCGTGTGGACAGGGGGCGGCTACACCTTC
CSVWTGGGYTF
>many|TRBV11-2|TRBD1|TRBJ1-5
TGTGCCAGCAGCTTAGGGACAGGGCGTCAGCCCCAGCATTTT
CASSLGTGRQPQHF
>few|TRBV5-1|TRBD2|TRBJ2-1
TGCGCCAGCAGCTTGGCCGGACTAGCGGGCTCCTACAATGAGCAGTTCTTC
CASSLAGLAGSYNEQFF
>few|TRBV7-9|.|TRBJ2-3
TGTGCCAGCAGCTATAGCGGATTTGATTCGGATACGCAGTATTTT
CASSYSGFDSDTQYF
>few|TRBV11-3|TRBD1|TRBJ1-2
TGTGCCAGCAGCTTAGACCAGCCGGGACAGGGCAACTATGGCTACACCTTC
CASSLDQPGQGNYGYTF
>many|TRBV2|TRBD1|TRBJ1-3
TGTGCCAGCACTAGGGACAGTGGAAACACCATATATTTT
CASTRDSGNTIYF
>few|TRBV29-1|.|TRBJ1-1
TGCAGCGTTGACTCAGGGGTAGACACTGAAGCTTTCTTT
CSVDSGVDTEAFF
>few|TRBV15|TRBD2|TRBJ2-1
TGTGCCACCAGCGGCGGGGGACTAGCGGGAGGGAATGAGCAGTTCTTC
CATSGGGLAGGNEQFF
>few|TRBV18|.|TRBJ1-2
TGTGCCAGCTCACCACCAGGGAGTGGCTACACCTTC
CASSPPGSGYTF
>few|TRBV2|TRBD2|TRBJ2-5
TGTGCCAGAGGGGGGACTAGCGGTCAAGAGACCCAGTACTTC
CARGGTSGQETQYF
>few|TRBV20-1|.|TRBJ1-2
TGCAGTGCTAGAGATCCTGCAGGGAGCTATGGCTACACCTTC
CSARDPAGSYGYTF
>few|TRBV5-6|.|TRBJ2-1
TGTGCCAGCAGCTTGGAGCTGGAGGGGTTCTACAATGAGCAGTTCTTC
CASSLELEGFYNEQFF
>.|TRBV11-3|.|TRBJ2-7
TGTGCCAGCGGCTTGGCCAGCCACTACGAGCAGTACTTC
CASGLASHYEQYF